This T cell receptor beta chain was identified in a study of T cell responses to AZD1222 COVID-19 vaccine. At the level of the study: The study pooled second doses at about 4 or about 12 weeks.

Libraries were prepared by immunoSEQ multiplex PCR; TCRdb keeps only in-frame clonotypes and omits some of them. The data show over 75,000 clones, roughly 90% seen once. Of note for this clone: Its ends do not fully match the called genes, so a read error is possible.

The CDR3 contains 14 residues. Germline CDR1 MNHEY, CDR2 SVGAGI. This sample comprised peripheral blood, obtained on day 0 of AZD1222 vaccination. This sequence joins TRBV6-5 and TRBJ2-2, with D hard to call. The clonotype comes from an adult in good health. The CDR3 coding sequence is TGTGCCAGCACTTACTTCGGGCGCACCGGGGAGCTGTTTTTT. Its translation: CASTYFGRTGELFF.